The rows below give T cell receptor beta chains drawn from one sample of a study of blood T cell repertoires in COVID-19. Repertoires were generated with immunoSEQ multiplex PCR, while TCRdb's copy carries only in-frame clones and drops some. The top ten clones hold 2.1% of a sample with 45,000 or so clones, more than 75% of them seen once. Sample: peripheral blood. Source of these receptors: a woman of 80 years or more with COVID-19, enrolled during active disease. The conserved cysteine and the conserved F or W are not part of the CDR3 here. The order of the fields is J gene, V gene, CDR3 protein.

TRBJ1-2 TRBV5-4 ASSLDPGNTYGYT
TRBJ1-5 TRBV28 ASIPSGEVTQPQH
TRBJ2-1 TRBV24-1 ATSDLRFGGDNEQF
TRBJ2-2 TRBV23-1 ASSQMGQGSNTGELF
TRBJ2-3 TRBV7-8 ASSLAELTGVSTDTQY
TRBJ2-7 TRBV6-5 ASSLDGRPSYEQY
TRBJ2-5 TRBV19 ASRDRPEETQY
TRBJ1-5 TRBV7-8 ASSPRRGRNQPQH
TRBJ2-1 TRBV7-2 ASSLHGNRNEQF
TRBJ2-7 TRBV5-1 ASSLALSGRSPYEQY
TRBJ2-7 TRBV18 ASSPTLAGGTYEQY
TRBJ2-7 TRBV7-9 ASSFYRSSYEQY
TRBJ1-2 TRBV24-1 ATSDPGTVYGYT
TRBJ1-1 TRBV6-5 ASSYSRTGGKAF
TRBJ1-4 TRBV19 ASSILTWREKLF
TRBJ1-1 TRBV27 ASRGTANTEAF
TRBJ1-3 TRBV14 ASSQDRVYGNTIY
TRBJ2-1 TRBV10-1 ASSDGTGFYNEQF
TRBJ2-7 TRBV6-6 ASSRDRGLPGDEQY
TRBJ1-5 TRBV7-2 ASSLVGTGSQPQH
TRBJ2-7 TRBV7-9 ASSLGQVHEQY
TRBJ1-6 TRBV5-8 ASSHRAYNSPLH
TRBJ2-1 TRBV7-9 ASSQRTGLAGHNEQF
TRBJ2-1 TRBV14 ASSRGQRKGSNEQF
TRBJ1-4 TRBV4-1 ASSQASLLNEKLF
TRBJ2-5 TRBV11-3 ASSLGLGLAGGRETQY
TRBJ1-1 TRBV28 ASSPRGLVMGTEAF
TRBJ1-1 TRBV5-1 ASSLVLGATMNTEAF
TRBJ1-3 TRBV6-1 ASSGSGGQAISGNTIY
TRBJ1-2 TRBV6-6 ASSVIQGTGYT
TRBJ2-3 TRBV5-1 ASRPQEVGDTQY
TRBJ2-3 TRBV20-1 SAGGLAGGLTDTQY